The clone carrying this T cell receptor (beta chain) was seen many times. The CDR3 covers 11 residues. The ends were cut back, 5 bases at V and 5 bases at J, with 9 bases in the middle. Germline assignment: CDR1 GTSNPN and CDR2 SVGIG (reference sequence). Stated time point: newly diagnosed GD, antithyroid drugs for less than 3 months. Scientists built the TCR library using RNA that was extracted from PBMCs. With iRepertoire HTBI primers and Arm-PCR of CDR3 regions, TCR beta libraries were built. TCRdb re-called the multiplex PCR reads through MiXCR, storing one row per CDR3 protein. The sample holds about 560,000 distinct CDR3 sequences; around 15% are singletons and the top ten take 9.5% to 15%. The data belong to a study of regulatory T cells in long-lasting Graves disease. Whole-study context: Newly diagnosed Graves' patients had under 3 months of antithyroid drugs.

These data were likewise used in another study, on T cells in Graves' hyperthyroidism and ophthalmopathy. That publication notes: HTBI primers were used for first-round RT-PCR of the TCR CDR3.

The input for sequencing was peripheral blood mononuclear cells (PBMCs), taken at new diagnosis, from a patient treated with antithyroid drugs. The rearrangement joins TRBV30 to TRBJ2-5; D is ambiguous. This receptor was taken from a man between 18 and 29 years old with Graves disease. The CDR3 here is CAWGEAETQYF. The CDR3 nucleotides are TGTGCCTGGGGTGAGGCGGAGACCCAGTACTTC.